The subject of this entry is one T cell receptor beta chain. Time point reported: after neoadjuvant nivolumab, at surgical resection. This sample was included in a study of neoadjuvant anti-PD-1 for oral cavity cancer. Germline loops: CDR1 WSHSY, CDR2 SAAADI. Trimming removed 5 bases at V and 0 bases at J, with 11 bases between. CDR3 length: 15 residues. Sequencing used immunoSEQ multiplex PCR; TCRdb keeps in-frame clones, though not all of them. The table has more than 11,000 clones, 70% to 75% seen once. The sample in question was PBMCs, obtained after nivolumab (anti-PD-1) treatment. This receptor was identified in a person aged 35-79 years with oral cavity squamous cell carcinoma. This chain uses TRBV10-2 with TRBJ2-1; D tentatively fits TRBD1 or TRBD2 (5 bases each). The CDR3 sequence is CASSIGESSYNEQFF. The CDR3 bases are TGCGCCAGCAGTATAGGGGAGAGCTCCTACAATGAGCAGTTCTTC.